This entry lists 2 T cell receptor beta chains sequenced from one sample in a study of cytomegalovirus exposure and HLA in healthy donors. PCR primers comprised 60 Vbeta and 13 Jbeta primers. Repertoires were generated with immunoSEQ multiplex PCR, while TCRdb's copy carries only in-frame clones and drops some. The table records about 130,000 clones, roughly four fifths of them present only once. Sequenced: PBMCs. The source is a woman in her fifties or sixties in good health and CMV-seronegative.

The chain combines TRBV30 with TRBJ1-2, with D possibly TRBD1 on 6 matching bases. CDR3 length equals 12 residues. Germline V gives CDR1 GTSNPN, CDR2 SVGIG (reference sequence). V was shortened by 5 bases and J by 9 bases, with 16 bases between the two germline ends. CDR3 in amino acids: CAWGGSLTSYTF. The DNA for the CDR3 is TGTGCCTGGGGGGGCAGCCTTACCAGCTACACCTTC.

The V call is TRBV27, the J call TRBJ2-7; D unclear. This CDR3 is 13 amino acids long. V was trimmed by 8 bases and J by 5 bases, leaving 16 bases between them. Germline-derived CDR1 and CDR2 are MNHEY and SMNVEV (reference sequence). The CDR3 sequence is CASHGIPTDEQYF. DNA of the CDR3: TGTGCCAGCCACGGCATACCTACAGACGAGCAGTACTTC.